Below are 14 T cell receptor beta chains sequenced from a single sample in a study of T cell changes during pregnancy in multiple sclerosis. Libraries were prepared by immunoSEQ multiplex PCR; TCRdb keeps only in-frame clonotypes and omits some of them. The table has under 120,000 clones, 80% to 95% seen once. This specimen was peripheral blood, taken after pregnancy. Source of these receptors: a female donor with multiple sclerosis, enrolled in a pregnancy study.

This sequence joins TRBV5-6 and TRBJ1-5; the D is unclear. The CDR3 has 15 residues. Germline V gene sequence: CDR1 SGHDT, CDR2 YYEEEE. Trimming stripped 1 base from V and 0 bases from J, with 8 bases between. The DNA of the CDR3 is TGTGCCAGCAGCTTGTCTCGGGGTAGCAATCAGCCCCAGCATTTT. Translated: CASSLSRGSNQPQHF.

The chain carries TRBV7-9 and TRBJ2-7, with 9 bases aligning to TRBD1. With 7 bases clipped from V and 2 bases from J, the junction kept 6 bases outside the gene matches. Germline CDR1 SEHNR, CDR2 FQNEAQ (reference sequence). This CDR3 has 14 amino acids. The CDR3 coding sequence is TGTGCCAGCATCGCCGGGACAGGGCCCTACGAGCAGTACTTC. It yields the protein CASIAGTGPYEQYF.

Turning to this clone: A read error may account for a junction end that differs from germline. The chain joins TRBV7-7 to TRBJ2-1, with unresolved D. Germline CDR1 and CDR2: SSHAT and FNYEAQ (reference sequence). This CDR3 spans 13 amino acids. The CDR3 nucleotides read TGTGCTAGCAGCGCGAGCATGAACAATGAGCAGTTCTTC. It specifies CASSASMNNEQFF.

This clone was seen just once. The CDR3 loop reads CASSLVAGGGYTF. CDR3 bases: TGTGCCAGCAGCTTGGTGGCAGGGGGAGGCTACACCTTC. The rearrangement uses TRBV5-4 and TRBJ1-2; 7 nucleotides match TRBD1. After removal of 0 bases from V and 8 bases from J, the junction contained 4 bases not matched to a gene. The germline gives CDR1 SGHNT, CDR2 YYREEE (reference sequence). The CDR3 spans 13 residues. Full variable domain (missing parts from reference TRBV5-4 and TRBJ1-2): ETGVTQSPTHLIKTRGQQVTLRCSSQSGHNTVSWYQQALGQGPQFIFQYYREEENGRGNFPPRFSGLQFPNYSSELNVNALELDDSALYLCASSLVAGGGYTFGSGTRLTVV.

The gene calls are TRBV6-1 and TRBJ1-2, with 7 bases that match TRBD1. V lost 8 bases, J lost 5 bases, and 11 bases stayed unmatched. CDR1 and CDR2 from the germline V gene are MNHNS and SASEGT. This CDR3 has 14 amino acids. The CDR3 coding sequence is TGTGCCAGCGTAGGGGGACAGAATAGTTATGGCTACACCTTC. This gives the protein CASVGGQNSYGYTF.

This chain links TRBV5-1 with TRBJ2-7; D may be TRBD1 (6 bases). Germline assignment: CDR1 SGHRS and CDR2 YFSETQ. Trimming stripped 5 bases from V and 4 bases from J, with 10 bases between. The CDR3 totals 12 residues. The CDR3 is CASSFTGYEQYF. The CDR3 DNA is TGCGCCAGCAGTTTTACAGGGTACGAGCAGTACTTC. Full variable domain (outside the CDR3, taken from reference TRBV5-1 and TRBJ2-7): KAGVTQTPRYLIKTRGQQVTLSCSPISGHRSVSWYQQTPGQGLQFLFEYFSETQRNKGNFPGRFSGRQFSNSRSEMNVSTLELGDSALYLCASSFTGYEQYFGPGTRLTVT.

The V call is TRBV6-1, the J call TRBJ2-3, with 9 bases that match TRBD2. The trim removed 6 bases at V and 3 bases at J, leaving 7 bases unmatched. The germline V gene has CDR1 MNHNS and CDR2 SASEGT. The CDR3 consists of 15 residues. This CDR3 reads CASRGTSYRTDTQYF. The CDR3 DNA follows: TGTGCCAGCAGAGGGACTAGCTATAGGACAGATACGCAGTATTTT.

The V and J genes are TRBV5-4 and TRBJ2-7, with a tentative D call TRBD1 (5 bases). Deletions cut 0 bases from V and 6 bases from J, with 10 bases between. Looked up from germline, CDR1 is SGHNT and CDR2 is YYREEE (reference sequence). The CDR3 length is 13 residues. For the CDR3, the DNA is TGTGCCAGCAGCTTGGAGGGAAGGGGCGAGCAGTACTTC. Translation: CASSLEGRGEQYF.

This clone appeared once. J is TRBJ1-1 and V is TRBV18, with TRBD1 as a possible D gene (6 bases). This CDR3 spans 14 amino acids. V was pared by 2 bases and J by 8 bases, with 15 bases between. CDR1 and CDR2 from the germline V gene are KGHSH and LQKENI. The CDR3 region is CASSPWDKGSEAFF. The CDR3 DNA sequence: TGTGCCAGCTCACCATGGGACAAGGGATCAGAAGCTTTCTTT.

V and J are TRBV5-1 and TRBJ2-2; TRBD1 aligns across 9 bases. After removal of 8 bases from V and 5 bases from J, the junction contained 7 bases not matched to a gene. In germline, CDR1 is SGHRS, CDR2 YFSETQ. This CDR3 comprises 14 residues. The CDR3 DNA reads TGCGCCAGTTCCGGGACAGGGAAGACCGGGGAGCTGTTTTTT. The encoded protein is CASSGTGKTGELFF.

This chain joins TRBV5-1 and TRBJ1-4, with 8 bases lining up with TRBD1. Germline trimming cut 5 bases from V and 7 bases from J; bases unmatched to any gene: 7. This CDR3 region has 14 residues. Germline V gene sequence: CDR1 SGHRS, CDR2 YFSETQ. The CDR3 DNA follows: TGCGCCAGCAGTTCTGGACAGGGACCTGAAAAACTGTTTTTT. Translation gives CASSSGQGPEKLFF.

The chain recombines TRBV6-4 with TRBJ2-3; 7 bases are a match to TRBD2. Per germline, CDR1 MRHNA and CDR2 SNTAGT. Trimming removed 4 bases from V and 3 bases from J; junction bases left unmatched: 4. The CDR3 covers 14 residues. The CDR3 protein is CASSGGEGTDTQYF. In nucleotides, the CDR3 is TGTGCCAGCAGTGGGGGGGAGGGGACAGATACGCAGTATTTT.

This clone appeared a single time. The chain recombines TRBV11-2 with TRBJ1-2, with 10 positions matching TRBD1. The trim removed 1 base at V and 4 bases at J, leaving 6 bases unmatched. Germline V gene data show CDR1 as SGHAT and CDR2 as FQNNGV. This CDR3 has 16 residues. The CDR3 sequence is CASSLGDRGWGYGYTF. CDR3 nucleotide sequence: TGTGCCAGCAGCTTAGGGGACAGGGGTTGGGGCTATGGCTACACCTTC.

This chain joins TRBV6-6 and TRBJ2-1; the D gene is possibly TRBD1 (6 bases). With 7 bases removed from V and 7 bases from J, the gap between germline ends came to 17 bases. Germline CDR1 reads MNHNY; CDR2 reads SVGAGI (reference sequence). The CDR3 totals 14 residues. The CDR3 DNA sequence: TGTGCCAGCATCGGACAGATCACCGCGAATGAGCAGTTCTTC. This encodes CASIGQITANEQFF.